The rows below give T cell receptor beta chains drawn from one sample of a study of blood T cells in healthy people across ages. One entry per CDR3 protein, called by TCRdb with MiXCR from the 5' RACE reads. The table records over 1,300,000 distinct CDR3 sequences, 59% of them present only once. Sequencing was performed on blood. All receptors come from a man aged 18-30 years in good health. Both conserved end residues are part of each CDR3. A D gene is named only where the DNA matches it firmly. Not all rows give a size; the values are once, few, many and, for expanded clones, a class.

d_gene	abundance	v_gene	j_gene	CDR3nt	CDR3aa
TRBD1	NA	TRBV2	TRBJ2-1	TGTGCCAGCAGTGAAGTAAGGGGACAGAGTGAGCAGTTCTTC	CASSEVRGQSEQFF
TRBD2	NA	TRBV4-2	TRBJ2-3	TGTGCCAGCAGGACGGTCGCGGGGGGGTGGACAGATACGCAGTATTTT	CASRTVAGGWTDTQYF
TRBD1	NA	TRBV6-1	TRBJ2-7	TGTGCCGGACAGGGGCCCTCCTACGAGCAGTACTTC	CAGQGPSYEQYF
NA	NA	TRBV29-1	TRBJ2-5	TGCAGCGTTGATGCCGGGACTGAGACCCAGTACTTC	CSVDAGTETQYF
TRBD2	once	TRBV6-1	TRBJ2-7	TGTGCCAGCACTGAGCAAGCGGGAGGGCGGGACGAGCAGTACTTC	CASTEQAGGRDEQYF
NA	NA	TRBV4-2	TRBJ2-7	TGTGCCAGCAGCCAAGAGCGGCAGGGCCTCTCCTACGAGCAGTACTTC	CASSQERQGLSYEQYF
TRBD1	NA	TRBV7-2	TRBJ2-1	TGCGCTAGCAGCCAAAACCACGGGACAGGGGCCTACAATGAGCAGTTCTTC	CASSQNHGTGAYNEQFF
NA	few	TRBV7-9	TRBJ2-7	TGTGCCAGCAGCTTAGCACGTGTAAACGAGCAGTACTTC	CASSLARVNEQYF
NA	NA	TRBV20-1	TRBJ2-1	TGCAGTGCTAGAGACCTATCGAGGTCCTACAATGAGCAGTTCTTC	CSARDLSRSYNEQFF
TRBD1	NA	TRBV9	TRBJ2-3	TGTGCCAGCAGCGTCTCCGGGACAGGGGGGATTAGGGATACGCAGTATTTT	CASSVSGTGGIRDTQYF
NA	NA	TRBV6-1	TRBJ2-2	TGTGCCGGTAGTCCGAATAACCTCTCCGGGGAGCTGTTTTTT	CAGSPNNLSGELFF
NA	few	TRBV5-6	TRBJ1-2	TGTGCCAGCAGCTTGATCGGTTCTAACTATGGCTACACCTTC	CASSLIGSNYGYTF
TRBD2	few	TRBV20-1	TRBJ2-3	TGCAGTGCTCGCGGACTAGCGGGAGGGTCGACAGATACGCAGTATTTT	CSARGLAGGSTDTQYF
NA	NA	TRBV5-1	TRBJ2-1	TGCGCCAGCAGCTTCGGACAGCAACTTTCCTACAATGAGCAGTTCTTC	CASSFGQQLSYNEQFF
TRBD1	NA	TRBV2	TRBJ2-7	TGTGCCAGCAGTGAAACGGGACAGGGGTACGAGCAGTACTTC	CASSETGQGYEQYF
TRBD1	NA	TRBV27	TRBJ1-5	TGTGCCAGCAGTTGGGACAGGGGGCCCAATCGGCCCCAGCATTTT	CASSWDRGPNRPQHF
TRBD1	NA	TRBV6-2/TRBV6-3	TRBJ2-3	TGTGCCAGCAGTTTCGACAGGGTGAAGACAGATACGCAGTATTTT	CASSFDRVKTDTQYF
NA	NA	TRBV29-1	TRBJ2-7	TGCACCCTCGAATGGGCAGGTTCCTACGAGCAGTACTTC	CTLEWAGSYEQYF
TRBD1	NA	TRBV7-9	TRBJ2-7	TGTGCCAGCAGCTTAGTGGGGACAGGGGGCTGGAGCGAGCAGTACTTC	CASSLVGTGGWSEQYF
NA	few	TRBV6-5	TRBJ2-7	TGTGCCAGCAGTTCCCCGGGATCAACCTACGAGCAGTACTTC	CASSSPGSTYEQYF
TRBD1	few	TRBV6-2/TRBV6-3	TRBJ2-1	TGTGCCAGCAGTAGGACAGGGAAGGGGTACAATGAGCAGTTCTTC	CASSRTGKGYNEQFF
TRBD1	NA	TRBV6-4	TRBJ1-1	TGTGCCAGCAGTGACTCCCCTCCGCGCAGGGGGCGTCACACTGAAGCTTTCTTT	CASSDSPPRRGRHTEAFF
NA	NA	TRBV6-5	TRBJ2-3	TGTGCCAGCAGTTACGCGGACACCACAGATACGCAGTATTTT	CASSYADTTDTQYF
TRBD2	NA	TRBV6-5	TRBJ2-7	TGTGCCAGCAGTTACGGGACTAGCGGGAGCAACGAGCAGTACTTC	CASSYGTSGSNEQYF
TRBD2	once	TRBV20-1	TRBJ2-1	TGCAGTGCTACCGGGACTAGCGGGGGAGAGCAGTTCTTC	CSATGTSGGEQFF
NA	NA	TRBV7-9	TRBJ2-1	TGTGCCAGCAGCGGCGTTACAGGCACCAATGAGCAGTTCTTC	CASSGVTGTNEQFF
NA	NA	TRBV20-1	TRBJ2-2	TGCAGTGCTAGAGATCAAAGGGAAAGCGGGGAGCTGTTTTTT	CSARDQRESGELFF
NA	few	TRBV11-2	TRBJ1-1	TGTGCCAGCAGCCTTGTGGAGGATGGTGTATCTAAGAACACTGAAGCTTTCTTT	CASSLVEDGVSKNTEAFF
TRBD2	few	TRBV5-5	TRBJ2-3	TGTGCCAGCAGCTTGTCCAGCGGGGGGATCACAGATACGCAGTATTTT	CASSLSSGGITDTQYF